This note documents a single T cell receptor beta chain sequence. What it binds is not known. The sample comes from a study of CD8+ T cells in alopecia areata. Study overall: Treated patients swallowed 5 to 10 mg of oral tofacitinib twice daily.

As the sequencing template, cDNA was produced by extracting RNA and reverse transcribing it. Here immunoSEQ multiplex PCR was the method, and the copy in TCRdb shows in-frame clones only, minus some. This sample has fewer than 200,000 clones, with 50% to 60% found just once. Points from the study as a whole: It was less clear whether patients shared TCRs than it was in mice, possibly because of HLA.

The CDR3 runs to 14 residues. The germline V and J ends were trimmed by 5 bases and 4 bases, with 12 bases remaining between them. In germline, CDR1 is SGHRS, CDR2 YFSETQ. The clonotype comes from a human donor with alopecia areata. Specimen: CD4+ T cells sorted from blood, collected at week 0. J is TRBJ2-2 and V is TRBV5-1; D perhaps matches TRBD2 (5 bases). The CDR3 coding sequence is TGCGCCAGCAGGCGAGGGCTGAGCACCGGGGAGCTGTTTTTT. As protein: CASRRGLSTGELFF.